The next 31 T cell receptor beta chains were all read from a single sample in a study of T-cell memory formation after mild COVID-19. From the 5' RACE reads, TCRdb called clonotypes with MiXCR, one entry per CDR3 protein. This sample has roughly 300,000 distinct CDR3 sequences, with 16% found just once. Input material: PBMCs or a T cell subset sorted from them (not recorded which). The source of these receptors is a man aged 18 to 29 who had mild COVID-19 (a few samples of this study predate the infection). Cell type and time point are not known.

The chain combines TRBV6-5 with TRBJ2-1; TRBD1 might be the D (6 bases). Germline values: CDR1 MNHEY, CDR2 SVGAGI. The CDR3 is 16 amino acids. Trimming cost V 6 bases and J 3 bases, with 18 bases left between them. In DNA, the CDR3 is TGTGCCAGCAGAACAGGGACCGAAAGTGTCTACAATGAGCAGTTCTTC. It codes for CASRTGTESVYNEQFF.

This clonotype was detected only a few times. The genes are TRBV11-2 and TRBJ2-3, with 12 nucleotides matching TRBD2. CDR3 length: 14 amino acids. V shed 2 bases, J shed 14 bases, and the junction held 8 bases outside the gene matches. CDR1 SGHAT and CDR2 FQNNGV come from the germline V gene. CDR3 amino acids: CASSLPASGGELYF. The CDR3, as DNA: TGTGCCAGCAGCTTACCGGCTAGCGGGGGGGAGTTGTATTTT.

This clonotype has a handful of counts. V is TRBV7-8 and J is TRBJ2-1; TRBD1 might be the D (6 bases). The V end lost 3 bases, the J end lost 10 bases, and 13 bases lay between the germline ends. Germline V lookup: CDR1 SGHVS, CDR2 FQNEAQ. The CDR3 is 13 residues long. The CDR3 reads CASSFGQQREQFF. The CDR3 coding sequence is TGTGCCAGCAGCTTCGGACAGCAACGGGAGCAGTTCTTC.

This clonotype occurred many times. The chain is built from TRBV25-1 and TRBJ2-3, with 11 nucleotides matching TRBD2. The CDR3 sequence is 17 residues long. V shed 3 bases, J shed 6 bases, and the junction held 11 bases outside the gene matches. In germline, CDR1 is MGHDK, CDR2 SYGVNS. CDR3 residues: CASSEEGTSGGGDTQYF. DNA for the CDR3: TGTGCCAGCAGTGAGGAGGGGACTAGCGGAGGTGGGGATACGCAGTATTTT.

The CDR3 DNA sequence: TGCGCCAGCAGCTTGTCAGGGCCGGGAGACACTGAAGCTTTCTTT. Its protein is CASSLSGPGDTEAFF. V is TRBV5-1 and J is TRBJ1-1; D possibly corresponds to TRBD1 (5 bases). Germline CDR1 SGHRS, CDR2 YFSETQ. V was clipped by 1 base and J by 3 bases, with 13 bases between them. The CDR3 sequence is 15 residues long.

The chain links TRBV21-1 to TRBJ2-7; the table's D call of TRBD1 was not tested on the DNA. TRBV21-1 is a documented pseudogene. CDR3 length: 14 residues. The CDR3 protein is CASRPNRFSYEQYV. CDR3 in DNA: TGTGCCAGCAGACCCAACAGGTTCTCCTACGAGCAGTACGTC.

This clonotype was counted only a few times. The chain joins TRBV12-3 or TRBV12-4 to TRBJ2-4; D ambiguous. Trimming shortened V by 5 bases and J by 3 bases, and 11 bases separated the two germline ends. CDR3 length: 14 residues. The CDR3 sequence is CASSGPLGKNIQYF. The CDR3 DNA sequence: TGTGCCAGCAGTGGCCCCCTAGGCAAAAACATTCAGTACTTC.

This chain links TRBV6-2 or TRBV6-3 with TRBJ2-2, with D possibly TRBD1 on 5 matching bases. Trimming removed 2 bases at V and 1 base at J, with 11 bases between. Looked up from germline, CDR1 is MNHEY and CDR2 is SVGEGT. The length of the CDR3 is 16 residues. The CDR3 region has the DNA TGTGCCAGCAGTTACCCGACAGAGATGAACACCGGGGAGCTGTTTTTT. It codes for CASSYPTEMNTGELFF.

The table lists this clonotype with a few counts. The chain employs TRBV6-5 and TRBJ2-5; no clear D. This CDR3 spans 14 amino acids. In germline, CDR1 is MNHEY, CDR2 SVGAGI. Trimming stripped 0 bases from V and 4 bases from J, with 9 bases between. Here the CDR3 DNA reads TGTGCCAGCAGTTACTCGGCTCGAGCAGAGACCCAGTACTTC. Its translation: CASSYSARAETQYF.

The rearrangement links TRBV10-3 to TRBJ2-3, with 11 bases that match TRBD2. CDR1 and CDR2 from the germline V gene are ENHRY and SYGVKD. This CDR3 is 15 amino acids long. V gave up 8 bases and J gave up 3 bases; unmatched junction bases: 7. The CDR3 DNA follows: TGTGCCATCCGGATTAGCGGGGGGGATACAGATACGCAGTATTTT. Its protein product is CAIRISGGDTDTQYF.

About this clonotype: A read error may be the cause here, since a much bigger clone is one base away. The chain couples TRBV12-3 or TRBV12-4 to TRBJ1-1; D remains unclear. Between the trimmed V and J ends, which lost 5 bases and 1 base, there was a span of 8 bases. This CDR3 is built from 13 residues. Here the CDR3 reads CASSLYSNTEAFF. As DNA, the CDR3 is TGTGCCAGCAGTCTGTATTCGAACACTGAAGCTTTCTTT.

The chain uses TRBV24-1 and TRBJ2-1; D gene uncertain. Germline loops: CDR1 KGHDR, CDR2 SFDVKD. The CDR3 runs 12 residues. V lost 4 bases and J 9 bases, leaving 9 bases between the germline ends. The DNA of the CDR3 is TGTGCCACCAGTGACTACGGAATTGAGCAGTTCTTC. Its translation: CATSDYGIEQFF.

V gene TRBV2 combines with J gene TRBJ2-1; D gene uncertain. V gave up 4 bases and J gave up 5 bases, with 3 bases separating them. CDR3 size: 11 residues. CDR1 and CDR2 (germline): SNHLY, FYNNEI. The CDR3 DNA reads TGTGCCAGCAGTGTCCACAATGAGCAGTTCTTC. Translating gives CASSVHNEQFF.

The CDR3 bases are TGTGCCAGCGCCCGGGGGGGCAGCCAAGAGACCCAGTACTTC. Its translation: CASARGGSQETQYF. This chain connects TRBV7-2 to TRBJ2-5, with 8 positions matching TRBD2. V lost 8 bases and J lost 1; bases outside the gene matches: 6. The CDR3 extends over 14 amino acids. The germline CDR1 and CDR2 sequences are SGHTA and FQGNSA. The full variable domain, completed using reference TRBV7-2 and TRBJ2-5, is GAGVSQSPSNKVTEKGKDVELRCDPISGHTALYWYRQSLGQGLEFLIYFQGNSAPDKSGLPSDRFSAERTGGSVSTLTIQRTQQEDSAVYLCASARGGSQETQYFGPGTRLLVL.

V is TRBV7-2 and J is TRBJ2-3; D not certain. Germline V gives CDR1 SGHTA, CDR2 FQGNSA. This CDR3 has 15 residues. Trimming shortened V by 5 bases and J by 0 bases, and 12 bases separated the two germline ends. The CDR3 DNA sequence: TGTGCCAGCAGCGCGCCTAGGAGTAGCACAGATACGCAGTATTTT. Residues: CASSAPRSSTDTQYF.

This clonotype was picked up a small number of times. The chain recombines TRBV19 with TRBJ1-2; 10 nucleotides agree with TRBD1. The CDR3 loop spans 18 amino acids. With V trimmed by 4 bases and J by 3 bases, 14 bases remained unmatched. Germline V CDR1 and CDR2: LNHDA, SQIVND (reference sequence). Here the CDR3 DNA reads TGTGCCAGTAGTAAGGGGACAGGGGAACCTCTCGGCGACTATGGCTACACCTTC. It yields the protein CASSKGTGEPLGDYGYTF.

The chain joins TRBV7-2 to TRBJ2-3, with D unresolved. The CDR3 is made up of 13 amino acids. The germline V and J ends were trimmed by 5 bases and 3 bases, with 9 bases remaining between them. The germline CDR1 and CDR2 sequences are SGHTA and FQGNSA. CDR3 DNA: TGTGCCAGCAGCCCAGCTGAAACAGATACGCAGTATTTT. Its translation: CASSPAETDTQYF.

This clonotype was seen a few times. J is TRBJ2-3 and V is TRBV6-5; D call uncertain. The CDR3 spans 16 residues. Trimming cost V 2 bases and J 0 bases, with 12 bases left between them. Germline lookup yields CDR1 MNHEY and CDR2 SVGAGI. CDR3 nucleotide sequence: TGTGCCAGCAGTTACACCTTGATAACTAGCACAGATACGCAGTATTTT. Protein: CASSYTLITSTDTQYF.

The chain combines TRBV30 with TRBJ1-3; no clear D gene. V lost 0 bases and J lost 0, with 9 bases in between. The CDR3 is 15 residues long. The germline gives CDR1 GTSNPN, CDR2 SVGIG (reference sequence). The DNA of the CDR3 is TGTGCCTGGAGTGTACGTGGGATCTCTGGAAACACCATATATTTT. Residues: CAWSVRGISGNTIYF.

This CDR3 reads CASSPPNSPLHF. CDR3 sequence (DNA): TGTGCCAGCAGTCCACCCAATTCACCCCTCCACTTT. The rearrangement links TRBV27 to TRBJ1-6, with D uncertain. CDR3 size: 12 residues. Trimming took 5 bases from V and 7 from J, leaving 6 bases between them. Germline CDR1 and CDR2: MNHEY and SMNVEV (reference sequence).

This chain joins TRBV12-3 or TRBV12-4 and TRBJ1-2; D not resolved. With 3 bases removed from V and 6 bases from J, the gap between germline ends came to 11 bases. The CDR3 is made up of 13 amino acids. The CDR3 sequence: CASSFSLINGYTF. As DNA, the CDR3 is TGTGCCAGCAGTTTTTCGTTAATAAATGGCTACACCTTC.

This chain links TRBV11-3 with TRBJ2-2, with no clear D. Germline loops: CDR1 SGHNT, CDR2 YENEEA. V lost 5 bases to trimming and J lost 1 base, with 8 bases between them. The CDR3 totals 14 residues. CDR3: CASSPRRNTGELFF. CDR3 sequence (DNA): TGTGCCAGCAGCCCCCGAAGGAACACCGGGGAGCTGTTTTTT.

This clonotype was seen many times. V gene TRBV5-6 combines with J gene TRBJ2-7; TRBD1 aligns across 10 bases. Trimming removed 5 bases from V and 3 bases from J; junction bases left unmatched: 5. The CDR3 is made up of 14 amino acids. Germline V gene sequence: CDR1 SGHDT, CDR2 YYEEEE. The CDR3 DNA follows: TGTGCCAGCAGGGGACAGGGGAGGTACTACGAGCAGTACTTC. Protein: CASRGQGRYYEQYF.

This clonotype was found a few times. J is TRBJ2-5 and V is TRBV7-2, with D unclear. Germline V gives CDR1 SGHTA, CDR2 FQGNSA. This CDR3 comprises 15 residues. V was pared by 5 bases and J by 2 bases, with 15 bases between. This CDR3 is CASSTSPQRQETQYF. CDR3 in DNA: TGTGCCAGCAGCACCTCTCCGCAACGTCAAGAGACCCAGTACTTC.

The table lists this clonotype with a few counts. This chain uses TRBV12-3 or TRBV12-4 with TRBJ2-3; 7 bases map to TRBD2. Trimming at V came to 6 bases and at J to 1 base, leaving 10 bases not matched to a gene. This CDR3 region has 16 residues. CDR3 coding DNA: TGTGCCAGCAGGGGCCCCGGCGGGGGTCGCACAGATACGCAGTATTTT. It encodes CASRGPGGGRTDTQYF.

This clonotype was counted between two and nine times. This chain connects TRBV7-3 to TRBJ2-1; 7 bases fit TRBD2. Trimming cost V 4 bases and J 12 bases; bases outside gene matches: 6. This CDR3 has 12 amino acids. Germline-derived CDR1 and CDR2 are SGHTA and FQGTGA. CDR3 in DNA: TGTGCCAGCAGCTCAACTAGCGAGGTGCAGTTCTTC. This codes for CASSSTSEVQFF.

The gene calls are TRBV29-1 and TRBJ1-1; a possible D gene is TRBD1 (5 bases). The germline V gene encodes CDR1 SQVTM and CDR2 ANQGSEA. V was cut by 7 bases and J by 1 base, with 10 bases left in between. The CDR3 spans 12 residues. CDR3 loop: CSARAANTEAFF. The CDR3 region has the DNA TGCAGCGCCAGGGCGGCGAACACTGAAGCTTTCTTT.

This clonotype appeared a few times. The CDR3 DNA reads TGTGCCAGCAGTATTGGAGGGACCCAGTACTTC. Residues: CASSIGGTQYF. The chain carries TRBV6-2 or TRBV6-3 and TRBJ2-5; D might be TRBD2 (5 bases). CDR3 size: 11 residues. The V end was cut by 5 bases, the J end by 7 bases, with 8 bases between. Per the germline V gene, CDR1 is MNHEY and CDR2 is SVGEGT.

This chain uses TRBV4-1 with TRBJ1-2; 8 bases fit TRBD1. The junction had 11 bases not matched to a gene; V was cut back by 4 bases and J by 7 bases. CDR3 length: 15 residues. From germline, CDR1 is MGHRA and CDR2 YSYEKL. The CDR3 loop is CASSPGQGAFVGYTF. Here the CDR3 DNA reads TGCGCCAGCAGCCCTGGACAGGGAGCGTTCGTTGGCTACACCTTC.

The rearrangement uses TRBV15 and TRBJ2-2; TRBD2 matches at 10 bases. The germline CDR1 and CDR2 sequences are LNHNV and YYDKDF (reference sequence). CDR3 length equals 16 residues. The junction had 5 bases not matched to a gene; V was cut back by 0 bases and J by 7 bases. The CDR3 region has the DNA TGTGCCACCAGCAGAGACCTAGCGGGGGCCGGCGGGGAGCTGTTTTTT. Residues: CATSRDLAGAGGELFF.

This chain links TRBV7-8 with TRBJ2-1, with 8 positions matching TRBD2. CDR1 and CDR2 (germline): SGHVS, FQNEAQ. J gave up 3 bases and V 4 bases, and 8 bases lay outside the gene matches. The CDR3 is made up of 16 amino acids. The CDR3 bases are TGTGCCAGCAGCTCAGCGGGACTAGATCTCTACAATGAGCAGTTCTTC. Encoded protein: CASSSAGLDLYNEQFF.